This entry is about one T cell receptor beta chain. What it binds is unknown. TCRdb's table, derived via immunoSEQ multiplex PCR, lists solely in-frame clones and lacks some. The sample holds about 28,000 clones, 65% seen once. Researchers isolated CD4+ T cells once approximately ten days of culture had elapsed. The data belong to a study of vaccination effects on CD4 cells after COVID-19. Specimen: CD4+ T cells from PBMCs cultured without peptide, collected before COVID-19 vaccination. The receptor's source is a human donor who received a COVID-19 vaccine.

DNA of the CDR3: TGTGCCAGCAGCGGCACTAGCGAACAATCAGATACGCAGTATTTT. This gives the protein CASSGTSEQSDTQYF. The rearrangement uses TRBV5-8 and TRBJ2-3; 7 positions agree with TRBD2. V dropped 4 bases and J dropped 4; count of bases not matched to a gene: 9. The CDR3 contains 15 residues. Per germline, CDR1 SGHTS and CDR2 YDEGEE. Variable domain in full (rest from reference TRBV5-8 and TRBJ2-3): EAGVTQSPTHLIKTRGQQATLRCSPISGHTSVYWYQQALGLGLQFLLWYDEGEERNRGNFPPRFSGRQFPNYSSELNVNALELEDSALYLCASSGTSEQSDTQYFGPGTRLTVL.